The rows below give T cell receptor beta chains drawn from one sample of a study of cytomegalovirus exposure and HLA in healthy donors. Assay used: immunoSEQ multiplex PCR; TCRdb lists only in-frame clones, some missing. The top ten clones hold under 3% of a sample with approximately 170,000 clones, 80% to 85% of them seen once. Source material: PBMCs. Receptors were obtained from a male donor in good health and CMV-seronegative. Each CDR3 is given with its conserved first and last residue. The D gene is left open where the match is weak. Clone size is stated in some rows and not others, as once, few, many or a class when expanded.

TRBJ2-5	once	TRBV6-5	TRBD2	CASSPGLALETQYF	TGTGCCAGCAGCCCGGGACTAGCCCTTGAGACCCAGTACTTC
TRBJ2-1	NA	TRBV5-1	TRBD2	CASSRRLAGGLRDEQFF	TGCGCCAGCAGCCGACGACTAGCGGGGGGGCTAAGGGATGAGCAGTTCTTC
TRBJ2-1	NA	TRBV5-4	TRBD1	CASSLYRGRDEQFF	TGTGCCAGCAGCCTCTACAGGGGGCGCGATGAGCAGTTCTTC
TRBJ1-1	NA	TRBV5-1	TRBD1	CASSHRQGFITEAFF	TGCGCCAGCAGCCATAGACAGGGTTTTATCACTGAAGCTTTCTTT
TRBJ1-2	NA	TRBV4-3	NA	CASSQAHSYYGYTF	TGCGCCAGCAGCCAAGCTCACAGTTACTATGGCTACACCTTC
TRBJ1-2	NA	TRBV4-2	TRBD1	CASSQAGPTGGYRYGYTF	TGTGCCAGCAGCCAAGCCGGCCCAACAGGGGGATATCGCTATGGCTACACCTTC
TRBJ1-2	NA	TRBV19	NA	CASSMDRRAIDSYTF	TGTGCCAGTAGTATGGATAGGAGGGCGATCGATAGCTACACCTTC
TRBJ2-2	NA	TRBV15	TRBD1	CATSRVGTGITGELFF	TGTGCCACCAGCAGAGTTGGGACAGGAATCACCGGGGAGCTGTTTTTT
TRBJ2-7	NA	TRBV27	TRBD2	CASSTGLAGTYEQYF	TGTGCCAGCAGTACCGGACTAGCGGGGACCTACGAGCAGTACTTC
TRBJ2-4	few	TRBV29-1	TRBD2	CSVDGTSGGNIQYF	TGCAGCGTTGACGGGACTAGCGGGGGAAACATTCAGTACTTC
TRBJ2-2	few	TRBV7-9	TRBD2	CASSLPPRLAGNTGELFF	TGTGCCAGCAGCTTACCTCCTAGGTTAGCGGGAAACACCGGGGAGCTGTTTTTT
TRBJ2-4	NA	TRBV4-1	NA	CASSRIGGKNIQYF	TGCGCCAGCAGCCGTATAGGGGGCAAAAACATTCAGTACTTC
TRBJ2-6	few	TRBV5-4	NA	CASSPVGANVLTF	TGTGCCAGCAGCCCTGTTGGGGCCAACGTCCTGACTTTC
TRBJ2-7	NA	TRBV6-5	TRBD1	CASSPGTGASYEQYF	TGTGCCAGCAGTCCCGGGACAGGAGCCTCCTACGAGCAGTACTTC
TRBJ2-2	few	TRBV7-9	NA	CASSPIGRGTGELFF	TGTGCCAGCAGCCCCATAGGGAGAGGAACCGGGGAGCTGTTTTTT
TRBJ1-4	NA	TRBV5-1	NA	CASRHDAGVAEKLFF	TGCGCCAGCAGGCACGATGCGGGGGTTGCTGAAAAACTGTTTTTT
TRBJ1-5	NA	TRBV18	NA	CASSPTSQSNQPQHF	TGTGCCAGCTCACCAACGTCACAGAGCAATCAGCCCCAGCATTTT
TRBJ1-6	NA	TRBV6-4	TRBD1	CASSPDRGYNSPLHF	TGTGCCAGCAGTCCCGACAGGGGCTATAATTCACCCCTCCACTTT
TRBJ2-3	NA	TRBV4-1	TRBD2	CASSVGTSGGRDTQYF	TGCGCCAGCAGCGTAGGGACTAGCGGGGGGCGGGATACGCAGTATTTT
TRBJ1-6	NA	TRBV10-3	TRBD1	CAISGTGERNSPLHF	TGTGCCATCAGTGGGACAGGGGAAAGGAATTCACCCCTCCACTTT
TRBJ1-2	NA	TRBV19	NA	CASSIGPGPGPAF	TGTGCCAGTAGTATCGGTCCGGGCCCAGGGCCAGCCTTC
TRBJ1-5	NA	TRBV5-4	NA	CASSFSYGPQHF	TGTGCCAGCAGCTTTTCCTACGGGCCCCAGCATTTT
TRBJ1-2	NA	TRBV19	TRBD1	CASRQDREQGSYTF	TGTGCCAGTAGACAGGACAGAGAACAGGGGAGCTACACCTTC
TRBJ1-1	NA	TRBV10-3	TRBD1	CAISGQPGQGAIDTEAFF	TGTGCCATCAGTGGACAACCGGGACAGGGGGCCATCGACACTGAAGCTTTCTTT
TRBJ2-7	NA	TRBV5-1	NA	CASSLVSALISEQYF	TGCGCCAGCAGCTTGGTGTCAGCGCTAATTTCGGAGCAGTACTTC
TRBJ2-1	NA	TRBV10-1	NA	CASSGSRGPSDGDNEQFF	TGCGCCAGCAGTGGATCCAGGGGACCCTCGGATGGGGACAATGAGCAGTTCTTC
TRBJ1-2	NA	TRBV7-9	TRBD1	CASSLGTVFYGYTF	TGTGCCAGCAGCCTAGGGACAGTATTCTATGGCTACACCTTC
TRBJ2-7	NA	TRBV27	NA	CASGRYEQYF	TGTGCCAGCGGGAGGTACGAGCAGTACTTC
TRBJ2-3	NA	TRBV7-8	NA	CASSRRTTRTDTQYF	TGTGCCAGCAGCCGCCGGACTACCCGCACAGATACGCAGTATTTT
TRBJ2-7	NA	TRBV27	TRBD2	CASSRTSGGFYEQYF	TGTGCCAGCAGCCGGACTAGCGGGGGGTTTTACGAGCAGTACTTC
TRBJ1-5	NA	TRBV6-6	TRBD1	CASSYLDRVQPQHF	TGTGCCAGCAGTTATCTGGACAGGGTTCAGCCCCAGCATTTT
TRBJ1-1	NA	TRBV7-2	NA	CASSLEWGPAFF	TGTGCCAGCAGCTTAGAATGGGGCCCCGCTTTCTTT
TRBJ1-1	NA	TRBV27	TRBD1	CASEKRQGRSYTEAFF	TGTGCCAGTGAAAAACGACAGGGACGATCCTACACTGAAGCTTTCTTT
TRBJ1-2	NA	TRBV5-6	NA	CASSPVEVSGYTF	TGTGCCAGCAGCCCCGTGGAGGTTTCCGGCTACACCTTC
TRBJ2-2	NA	TRBV5-1	NA	CASSSQGVGELFF	TGCGCCAGCAGCTCCCAGGGTGTCGGGGAGCTGTTTTTT
TRBJ1-2	few	TRBV7-9	NA	CASSPGPGGYTF	TGTGCCAGCAGCCCAGGGCCCGGAGGCTACACCTTC
TRBJ2-2	NA	TRBV7-8	TRBD2	CASSLRLAGDTGELFF	TGTGCCAGCAGCCTAAGACTAGCGGGGGACACCGGGGAGCTGTTTTTT
TRBJ2-3	few	TRBV5-1	NA	CASSFDRTLTDTQYF	TGCGCCAGCAGCTTTGACAGGACACTAACAGATACGCAGTATTTT
TRBJ1-1	few	TRBV5-1	NA	CASSFDTDLNTEAFF	TGCGCCAGCAGCTTTGACACCGACCTGAACACTGAAGCTTTCTTT
TRBJ2-5	NA	TRBV4-1	NA	CASSQGESRETQYF	TGCGCCAGCAGCCAAGGGGAGTCAAGAGAGACCCAGTACTTC
TRBJ1-5	few	TRBV29-1	NA	CSVSDRFDQPQHF	TGCAGCGTCTCGGACAGATTTGATCAGCCCCAGCATTTT
TRBJ1-5	NA	TRBV6-5	TRBD1	CASRKTGGQQPQHF	TGTGCCAGCAGGAAAACAGGGGGCCAGCAGCCCCAGCATTTT
TRBJ1-1	few	TRBV7-2	NA	CASSPMNTEAFF	TGTGCCAGCAGTCCAATGAACACTGAAGCTTTCTTT
TRBJ1-4	once	TRBV5-4	TRBD1	CASSLGGQLNEKLFF	TGTGCCAGCAGCTTGGGGGGACAGTTGAATGAAAAACTGTTTTTT
TRBJ2-2	NA	TRBV5-1	TRBD2	CASSRRLAGSTGELFF	TGCGCCAGCAGCCGAAGACTAGCGGGGAGCACCGGGGAGCTGTTTTTT
TRBJ2-5	NA	TRBV10-2	NA	CASSVQGRMETQYF	TGCGCCAGCAGTGTCCAGGGGCGCATGGAGACCCAGTACTTC
TRBJ1-4	NA	TRBV6-1	NA	CASRGHKSNEKLFF	TGTGCCAGCAGAGGACATAAAAGTAATGAAAAACTGTTTTTT
TRBJ2-5	once	TRBV29-1	TRBD1	CSVGQGGETQYF	TGCAGCGTAGGACAGGGTGGAGAGACCCAGTACTTC
TRBJ1-1	NA	TRBV6-1	NA	CASRLQKEAFF	TGTGCCAGCAGGTTACAGAAGGAAGCTTTCTTT
TRBJ2-7	NA	TRBV25-1	TRBD1	CASRETGGGYEQYF	TGTGCCAGCAGGGAAACAGGGGGAGGCTACGAGCAGTACTTC